This entry is about one T cell receptor (beta chain). What it recognizes is unknown. In the source study's methods: Filtering differed, since immunoSEQ gave only junction sequences and no quality scores. Sequencing was performed with immunoSEQ multiplex PCR; in TCRdb, only in-frame clones are kept and a portion is missing. D and trimming come from the DNA, and the V and J calls and clone size come from that table. The profile covers about a million clones, with approximately 76% appearing a single time and about 1.5% taken by the ten largest. Only Caucasian adults living in Nashville, Tennessee served as donors. The sample belongs to a study of shared clonotypes between healthy human individuals. The wider study: Per donor, three plates held CD4 naive cells, three held CD4 memory, two held CD8 naive and one held CD8 memory.

Unmatched junction bases numbered 6, after V lost 4 bases and J lost 3 bases. The CDR3 is 15 residues long. Germline CDR1 is SGHRS and CDR2 is YFSETQ. Study conclusions and caveats: How much donors shared clonotypes was expected to be affected by sequencing depth.

The J gene is TRBJ2-3, the V gene TRBV5-1, with 9 bases lining up with TRBD1. The TCR originated in a man aged 18 to 29 in good health. Sequencing input: memory CD4+ T cells sorted from blood. Described subset: CD45RA-negative fraction. CDR3 in amino acids: CASSGQGRGTDTQYF. CDR3 nucleotide sequence: TGCGCCAGCAGCGGACAGGGGCGGGGGACAGATACGCAGTATTTT.